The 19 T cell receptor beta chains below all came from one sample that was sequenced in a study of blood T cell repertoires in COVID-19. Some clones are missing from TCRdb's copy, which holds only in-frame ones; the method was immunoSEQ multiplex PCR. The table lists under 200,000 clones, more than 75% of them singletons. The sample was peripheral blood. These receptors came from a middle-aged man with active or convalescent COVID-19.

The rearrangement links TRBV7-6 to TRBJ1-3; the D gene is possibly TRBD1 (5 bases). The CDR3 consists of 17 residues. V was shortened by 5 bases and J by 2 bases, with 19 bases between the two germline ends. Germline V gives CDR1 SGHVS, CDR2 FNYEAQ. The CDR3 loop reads CASSPSRIWGPGNTIYF. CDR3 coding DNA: TGTGCCAGCAGCCCCAGCCGCATATGGGGCCCTGGAAACACCATATATTTT.

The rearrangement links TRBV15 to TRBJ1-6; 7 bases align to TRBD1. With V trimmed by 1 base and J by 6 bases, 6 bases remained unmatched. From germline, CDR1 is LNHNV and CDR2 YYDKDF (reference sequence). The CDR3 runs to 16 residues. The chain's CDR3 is CATSRVLQGGNSPLHF. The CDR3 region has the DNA TGTGCCACCAGCAGAGTTCTCCAGGGGGGTAATTCACCCCTCCACTTT.

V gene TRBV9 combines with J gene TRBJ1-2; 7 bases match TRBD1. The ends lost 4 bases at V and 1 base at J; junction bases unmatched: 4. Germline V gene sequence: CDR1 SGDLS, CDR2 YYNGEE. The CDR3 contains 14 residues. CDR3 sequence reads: CASSLQGLNYGYTF. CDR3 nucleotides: TGTGCCAGCAGCTTACAGGGGCTTAACTATGGCTACACCTTC.

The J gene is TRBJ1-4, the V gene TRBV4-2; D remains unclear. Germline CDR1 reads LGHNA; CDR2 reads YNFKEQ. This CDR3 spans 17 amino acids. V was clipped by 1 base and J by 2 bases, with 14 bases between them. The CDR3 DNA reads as TGTGCCAGCAGCCAAGCCGGGAAGTCAAATACTAATGAAAAACTGTTTTTT. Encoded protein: CASSQAGKSNTNEKLFF.

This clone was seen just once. Written as DNA, the CDR3 is TGCAGCGTCGACAGTTACTATGGCTACACCTTC. Residues: CSVDSYYGYTF. The chain uses TRBV29-1 and TRBJ1-2; maybe TRBD1 (5 bases). V gave up 6 bases and J gave up 3 bases, with 8 bases separating them. Per germline, CDR1 SQVTM and CDR2 ANQGSEA. CDR3 length: 11 amino acids.

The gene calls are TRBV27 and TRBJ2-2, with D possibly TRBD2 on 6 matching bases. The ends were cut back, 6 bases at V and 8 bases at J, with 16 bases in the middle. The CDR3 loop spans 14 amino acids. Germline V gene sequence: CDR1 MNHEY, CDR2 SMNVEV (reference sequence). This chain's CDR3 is CASREGPPPGELFF. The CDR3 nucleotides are TGTGCCAGCAGGGAGGGACCGCCACCGGGGGAGCTGTTTTTT.

The CDR3: CAWRAFRGTGGLNTEAFF. In DNA, the CDR3 is TGTGCCTGGAGAGCCTTTCGCGGGACAGGGGGTTTGAACACTGAAGCTTTCTTT. The V gene is TRBV30, the J gene TRBJ1-1; 11 nucleotides match TRBD1. The V segment lost 3 bases and the J segment 0 bases; nucleotides outside the gene matches: 12. The CDR3 extends over 18 amino acids. From germline, CDR1 is GTSNPN and CDR2 SVGIG (reference sequence).

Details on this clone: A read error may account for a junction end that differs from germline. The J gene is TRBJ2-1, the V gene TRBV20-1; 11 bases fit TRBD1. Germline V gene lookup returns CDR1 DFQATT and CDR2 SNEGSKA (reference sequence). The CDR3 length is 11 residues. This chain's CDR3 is CSARKGDRGVF. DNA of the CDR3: TGCAGTGCTAGAAAGGGGGACAGGGGGGTCTTC.

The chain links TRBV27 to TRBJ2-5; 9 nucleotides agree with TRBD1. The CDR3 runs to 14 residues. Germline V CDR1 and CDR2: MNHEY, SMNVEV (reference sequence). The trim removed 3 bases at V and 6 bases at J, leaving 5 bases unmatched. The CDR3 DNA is TGTGCCAGCAGTTTGACAGGGGGTCGACAGACCCAGTACTTC. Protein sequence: CASSLTGGRQTQYF.

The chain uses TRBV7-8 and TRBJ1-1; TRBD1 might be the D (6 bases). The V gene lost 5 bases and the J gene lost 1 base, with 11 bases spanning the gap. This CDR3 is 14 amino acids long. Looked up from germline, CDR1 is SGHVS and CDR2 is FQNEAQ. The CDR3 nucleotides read TGTGCCAGCAGCCCTGGGACATCGAACACTGAAGCTTTCTTT. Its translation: CASSPGTSNTEAFF. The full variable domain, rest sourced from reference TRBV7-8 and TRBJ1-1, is GAGVSQSPRYKVAKRGQDVALRCDPISGHVSLFWYQQALGQGPEFLTYFQNEAQLDKSGLPSDRFFAERPEGSVSTLKIQRTQQEDSAVYLCASSPGTSNTEAFFGQGTRLTVV.

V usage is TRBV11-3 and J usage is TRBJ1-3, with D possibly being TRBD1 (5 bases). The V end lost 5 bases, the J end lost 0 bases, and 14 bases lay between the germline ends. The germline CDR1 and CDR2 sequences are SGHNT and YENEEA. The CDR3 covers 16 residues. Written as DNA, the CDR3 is TGTGCCAGCAGCCCGCTGGGGCGGCACTCTGGAAACACCATATATTTT. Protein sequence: CASSPLGRHSGNTIYF.

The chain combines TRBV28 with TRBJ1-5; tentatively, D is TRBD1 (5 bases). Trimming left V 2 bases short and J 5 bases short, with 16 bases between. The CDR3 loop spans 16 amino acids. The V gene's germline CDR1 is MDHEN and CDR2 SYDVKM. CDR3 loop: CASSLIAGIVDQPQHF. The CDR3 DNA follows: TGTGCCAGCAGTTTAATTGCAGGGATAGTCGATCAGCCCCAGCATTTT.

The CDR3 region is CASRGTGDGEQFF. In DNA form, the CDR3 reads TGTGCCAGCAGGGGGACAGGGGACGGTGAGCAGTTCTTC. The J gene is TRBJ2-1, the V gene TRBV2; 10 bases are a match to TRBD1. Germline assignment: CDR1 SNHLY and CDR2 FYNNEI. J gave up 9 bases and V 6 bases, and 5 bases lay outside the gene matches. The CDR3 consists of 13 residues.

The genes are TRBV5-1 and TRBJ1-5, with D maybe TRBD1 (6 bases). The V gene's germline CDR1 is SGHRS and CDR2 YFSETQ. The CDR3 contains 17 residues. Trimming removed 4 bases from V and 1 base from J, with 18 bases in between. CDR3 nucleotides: TGCGCCAGCAGCCTGGACCCCCCAGGGGCCAGCAATCAGCCCCAGCATTTT. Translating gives CASSLDPPGASNQPQHF.

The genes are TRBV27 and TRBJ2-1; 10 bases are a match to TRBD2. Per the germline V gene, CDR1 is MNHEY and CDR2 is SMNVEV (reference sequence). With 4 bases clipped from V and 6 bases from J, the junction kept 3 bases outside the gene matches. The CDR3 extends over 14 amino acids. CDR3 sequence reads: CASSWTSGSNEQFF. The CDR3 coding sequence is TGTGCCAGCAGTTGGACTAGCGGTTCCAATGAGCAGTTCTTC.

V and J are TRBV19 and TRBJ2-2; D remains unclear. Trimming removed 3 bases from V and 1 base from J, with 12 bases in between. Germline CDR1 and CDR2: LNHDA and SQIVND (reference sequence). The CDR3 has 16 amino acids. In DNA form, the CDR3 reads TGTGCCAGTAGTATGTTACTCCTTGAGAACACCGGGGAGCTGTTTTTT. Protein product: CASSMLLLENTGELFF.

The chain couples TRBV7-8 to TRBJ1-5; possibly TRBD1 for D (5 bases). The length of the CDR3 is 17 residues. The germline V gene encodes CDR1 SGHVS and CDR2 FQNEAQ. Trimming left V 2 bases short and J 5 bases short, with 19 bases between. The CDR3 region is CASSLIIREKFHQPQHF. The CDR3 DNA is TGTGCCAGCAGCTTAATTATCAGGGAAAAGTTCCATCAGCCCCAGCATTTT. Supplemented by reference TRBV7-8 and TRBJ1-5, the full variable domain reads GAGVSQSPRYKVAKRGQDVALRCDPISGHVSLFWYQQALGQGPEFLTYFQNEAQLDKSGLPSDRFFAERPEGSVSTLKIQRTQQEDSAVYLCASSLIIREKFHQPQHFGDGTRLSIL.

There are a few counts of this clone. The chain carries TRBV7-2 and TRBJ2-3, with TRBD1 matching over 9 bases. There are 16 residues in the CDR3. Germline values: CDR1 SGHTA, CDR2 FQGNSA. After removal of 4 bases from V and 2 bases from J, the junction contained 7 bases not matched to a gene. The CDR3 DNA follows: TGTGCCAGCAGCTGGGACAGGGCCTTATCCACAGATACGCAGTATTTT. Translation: CASSWDRALSTDTQYF.

CDR3 coding DNA: TGTGCCAGCAGTGAGTCCCCTGCAACTAATGAAAAACTGTTTTTT. Protein sequence: CASSESPATNEKLFF. The chain uses TRBV2 and TRBJ1-4; D is undetermined. CDR3 length: 15 amino acids. V lost 3 bases and J lost 0, with 8 bases in between. CDR1 SNHLY and CDR2 FYNNEI come from the germline V gene.